This TCR beta chain was sequenced during a study of T cell responses to AZD1222 COVID-19 vaccine (dated by TCRdb to 2020 to 2023). About the investigation overall: AZD1222 recipients given second doses at about 4 weeks or at about 12 weeks were pooled, since spike-specific TCR depth and breadth were not found to differ between the two schedules. TCR sequencing covered approximately 230 trial participants: 207 given two doses of AZD1222 and about 26 given two doses of MenACWY control vaccine. Trial participants were enrolled into age subgroups of 18-55, 56-69 and 70-plus years, which contained 148, 28 and 57 TCR-sequenced participants, respectively. The paper's findings and limits, for the study overall: CD4 TCRs associated with the vaccine covered the entire spike protein, and the dominant responses were in regions 160-218 and 743-854. In the small 56-69-year group, the increase in depth fell short of significance, most likely because of low power. No day 14 peak-response samples were available, so repertoires were characterized only after the peak T cell response. Epitopes outside the regions mutated in the B.1.351 and B.1.1.7 variants were reportedly recognized by nearly half of the unique spike-specific TCRs. Conclusions about previously exposed vaccinees are limited because only a handful of AZD1222 recipients were SARS-CoV-2 seropositive at baseline. Participants were mostly white British and included more females than males, and it was suggested by the authors that clonal diversity may have been underestimated. After two AZD1222 doses, spike-specific TCR breadth and depth were significantly higher than at day 0 and than in MenACWY recipients.

This specimen's time point label, interpreted: baseline before first vaccination. Vaccinee samples came from UK trials COV001 and COV002, including a single-blind randomized controlled phase 2/3 trial of AZD1222 (ChAdOx1 nCoV-19) in healthy adults. For TCRbeta chain sequencing, PBMC samples were collected from trial participants at day 0 and at day 28 after the second dose. In regard to this clone: No antigen is known for it. Per-nucleotide qualities are absent, and no much larger clonotype sits a single base away.

The CDR3 regions of human TCRbeta chains were subjected to immunosequencing. In the original analysis: Repertoire TCRs were matched against a reference library of SARS-CoV-2-specific TCRs generated with the MIRA antigen-specificity platform. Breadth was defined as the fraction of unique TCRs that were SARS-CoV-2-associated. Depth was defined as the fraction of total T cells that were SARS-CoV-2-associated. Using the MIRA data, each spike-specific TCR was mapped to the spike region that the TCR reacts to and placed in a CD4 or CD8 class. Log10-transformed breadth and depth values were compared by one-way ANOVA with Sidak's multiple comparisons tests. TCRdb took this table from immuneACCESS and kept in-frame rearrangements with V and J called. Such tables lack part of the clones; where checked against another copy, unresolved V genes explain under half of the gap, and the rest is unexplained. V, J and clone size were drawn from that table, and D and trimming were deduced from the DNA. The table for this sample lists approximately 100,000 clones; roughly 88% of them were counted only once. Clones ranked in the top ten supply 4.5% to 5.5% of the sample.

Sequences MNHEY (CDR1) and SVGAGI (CDR2) are obtained from the germline V gene. V is pruned by 10 bases and J by 3 bases, leaving 6 bases of the junction without a gene match. The CDR3 runs 13 amino acids, cysteine and phenylalanine included. Only the CDR3 region is kept as DNA, spanning 39 bases read in frame from base 1. The TCR comes from an adult in good health. The chain uses TRBV6-5 and TRBJ1-1; the junction holds 9 bases that match TRBD1. Specimen: peripheral blood, collected on day 0 of AZD1222 vaccination. The DNA reads as follows: TGTGCCACCACGGACAGGGGCCACACTGAAGCTTTCTTT. The encoded protein is CATTDRGHTEAFF.